This is a list of T cell receptor beta chains from one sample in a study of beta chain features in type 1 diabetes. Sequencing was performed with immunoSEQ multiplex PCR; in TCRdb, only in-frame clones are kept and a portion is missing. The repertoire holds hundreds of thousands of clones, roughly a sixth seen once, with under 0.095% in the top ten. Sequenced: naive CD4+ T cells from blood. The receptors come from a man between 18 and 35 years old in good health. Each CDR3 is given without its conserved first and last residue.

CDR3	V
ASSDGLRQSNSPLH	TRBV11-1
ASRHDTGNEQF	TRBV7-9
ASSRQQTLDTQY	TRBV14
ASSPGQSYEQY	TRBV9
ASSPVAGDIQY	TRBV27
AWSVQEGRGQSQH	TRBV30
ASSKGAAKFEQY	TRBV21-1
ASSLSPETQY	TRBV14
ASLGQGAFGTQY	TRBV7-2
ASSLYGVSYEQY	TRBV16
ATQGALSGNTIY	TRBV7-9
ASSPAGQSYGYT	TRBV7-9
ASRATTTNEKLF	TRBV2
SVERGYSGNTIY	TRBV29-1
ASSRPGHGPDTQY	TRBV4-3
ASSLRQFSNQPQH	TRBV7-2
ASSPGQGFYEQY	TRBV5-1
ASSLKGVRTNEQF	TRBV7-2
ASRPRLAAGFFGEQF	TRBV2
ASSLQGAQY	TRBV5-6
ASSFGARRHEQY	TRBV7-9
ASSLGQAAGANYGYT	TRBV5-1
AISSRGTGGRGTEAF	TRBV10-3
ASSETGGGGKF	TRBV9
SVDLAKNIQY	TRBV29-1
ASSTGTQPQH	TRBV25-1
ASSPSHSRLGNDGYT	TRBV18
ASSIHTGNYGYT	TRBV6-1
ASSVVGLMNTEAF	TRBV9
SVECPDRGQGLAGGRYTGELF	TRBV29-1
ASSSSPGGSSYNSPLH	TRBV18
ASSSQEGIVTQY	TRBV18
ASSRTGGTDTQY	TRBV28
ASSRDEYRAECV	TRBV4-3
AISPGLAGYEQY	TRBV10-3
SARPGDEQY	TRBV20-1
ASSLVNSLVV	TRBV7-9
ASSVQGSTGELF	TRBV2
ASSPPGQGAYEQY	TRBV7-9
ASSLSGTRGRIFDEQF	TRBV7-9
ASSLAGRETQY	TRBV4-1
ASSPRLAGGQNEQF	TRBV5-4
SVEKSGVANEKLF	TRBV29-1
AIPKVLSDSGNTIY	TRBV9